This T cell receptor beta chain comes out of a study of tumor-infiltrating lymphocytes in localized non-small cell lung cancer. This CDR3 region has 15 residues. J was trimmed by 7 bases and V by 7 bases; bases with no gene match: 7. Looked up from germline, CDR1 is MRHNA and CDR2 is SNTAGT. Clones were read by immunoSEQ multiplex PCR, and TCRdb kept only the in-frame ones, dropping some. This sample has about 10,000 clones; approximately 80% occur once, and the top ten carry approximately 17%. The clonotype was recovered from a human donor with non-small cell lung cancer. The chain couples TRBV6-4 to TRBJ1-6; 10 bases align to TRBD1. The sequenced sample consisted of uninvolved lung tissue not adjacent to the tumor. The CDR3 DNA is TGTGCCAGCACCCAGGGGGACAGGGGAAATTCACCCCTCCACTTT. Translated, it gives CASTQGDRGNSPLHF.